The sequence of this T cell receptor beta chain was determined in a study of T cell changes during pregnancy in multiple sclerosis. The table lists this clone with a count of one. The germline CDR1 and CDR2 sequences are SGDLS and YYNGEE. Trimming cost V 2 bases and J 6 bases, with 11 bases left between them. The CDR3 runs to 14 residues. Clones were read by immunoSEQ multiplex PCR, and TCRdb kept only the in-frame ones, dropping some. The table shows some 43,000 clones, with about 94% occurring only once. The source of this sequence is a female donor with multiple sclerosis, enrolled in a pregnancy study. The material sequenced was CD8+ T cells from peripheral blood mononuclear cells, taken in the third trimester of pregnancy. This chain joins TRBV9 and TRBJ2-2; tentatively, D is TRBD2 (5 bases). CDR3 DNA sequence: TGTGCCAGCAGCGTCGGAGGTGTTCCCGGGGAGCTGTTTTTT. Its translation: CASSVGGVPGELFF.